This TCR beta chain stems from a study of shared clonotypes between healthy human individuals. From germline, CDR1 is SGHVS and CDR2 FQNEAQ. The ends lost 1 base at V and 2 bases at J; junction bases unmatched: 5. This CDR3 is built from 17 residues. An approximately 210 ng quantity of DNA, 32,000 or so T cell genomes, went into the sorted-subset replicate PCRs. Here immunoSEQ multiplex PCR was the method, and the copy in TCRdb shows in-frame clones only, minus some. The table records about 2.3 million clones, 85% to 95% of them present only once. J is TRBJ2-3 and V is TRBV7-8; 11 bases align to TRBD2. The origin of this receptor is a man younger than 35 in good health. Some clones in this sample may be carry-over from other donors' samples. Sequencing used naive CD4+ T cells from PBMCs. The sample's subset: CD45RA+ positively selected. CDR3 sequence: CASSLEGTSGHTDTQYF. For the CDR3, the DNA is TGTGCCAGCAGCTTAGAAGGGACTAGCGGACACACAGATACGCAGTATTTT.